This TCR beta chain was found in a study of blood T cell repertoires in COVID-19. In the original workflow: Amplification from reference gene primers served as the basis for estimated nucleated cell counts. The data were produced by immunoSEQ multiplex PCR, yet TCRdb's version contains in-frame clones alone and is incomplete. From that table come the V and J calls and clone size; the DNA was used to work out D and trimming. This table holds 88,000 or so clones, about 86% found once. Germline lookup yields CDR1 MNHNS and CDR2 SASEGT. V shed 3 bases and J shed 8 bases, with 10 bases lying between them. This CDR3 spans 12 amino acids.

The sequenced material came from peripheral blood. The rearrangement uses TRBV6-1 and TRBJ1-2, with D maybe TRBD1 (5 bases). The clonotype originates from a man in his sixties with acute or convalescent COVID-19. In DNA form, the CDR3 reads TGTGCCAGCAGTGACCCAGGGCGCGGCTACACCTTC. It encodes CASSDPGRGYTF.